The 4 T cell receptor beta chains presented below share a single source sample, sequenced in a study of CD8+ T cells in alopecia areata. The treatment was: oral pan-JAK inhibitor, 5-10 mg twice daily. As the sequencing template, cDNA was produced by extracting RNA and reverse transcribing it. Assay: immunoSEQ multiplex PCR; the TCRdb copy retains only in-frame clones and omits some. Among roughly 210,000 clones, over 40% were seen once, and the ten largest hold around 2.8%. This material consisted of CD4+ T cells sorted from blood, taken around week 37, from a patient treated with tofacitinib. These receptors originate from a human donor with alopecia areata.

This rearrangement joins TRBV5-1 to TRBJ2-6, with D maybe TRBD1 (6 bases). The CDR3 has 15 residues. Deletions cut 4 bases from V and 4 bases from J, with 12 bases between. Germline V gene lookup returns CDR1 SGHRS and CDR2 YFSETQ. Here the CDR3 DNA reads TGCGCCAGCAGCGTGACAGGACCCGGGGCCAACGTCCTGACTTTC. It translates to CASSVTGPGANVLTF.

With regard to this clone: The sample holds other DNA sequences that translate to the same CDR3. The chain's CDR3 is CASTNTGELFF. CDR3 in DNA: TGTGCCAGCACGAACACCGGGGAGCTGTTTTTT. The chain has TRBV2 and TRBJ2-2, with D unclear. The ends were cut back, 7 bases at V and 0 bases at J, with 0 bases in the middle. Germline assignment: CDR1 SNHLY and CDR2 FYNNEI. The CDR3 extends over 11 amino acids.

This chain links TRBV11-2 with TRBJ2-6; weak D call: TRBD2 (5 bases). The CDR3 has 16 residues. CDR1 and CDR2 (germline): SGHAT, FQNNGV. V was cut by 5 bases and J by 3 bases, with 14 bases left in between. The CDR3: CASSPRRGNGANVLTF. The CDR3 DNA is TGTGCCAGCAGCCCCAGACGAGGGAATGGGGCCAACGTCCTGACTTTC.

On this clone: The same CDR3 is also encoded by other DNA sequences in this sample. V is TRBV5-1 and J is TRBJ1-1; no firm D call. The CDR3 contains 14 residues. V gave up 0 bases and J gave up 0 bases, with 6 bases separating them. Germline CDR1 is SGHRS and CDR2 is YFSETQ. Here the CDR3 reads CASSLERMNTEAFF. Here the CDR3 DNA reads TGCGCCAGCAGCTTGGAGCGAATGAACACTGAAGCTTTCTTT.